The present TCR beta chain was sequenced within a study of graft-versus-host responses after intestinal transplantation. Study overall: Every recipient underwent anti-thymocyte globulin induction, then tacrolimus and steroids for 3 to 4 years.

Repertoires were generated with immunoSEQ multiplex PCR, while TCRdb's copy carries only in-frame clones and drops some. The data show about 27,000 clones, with 80% to 95% seen just once and approximately 0.53% held by the top ten. The sample consisted of PBMCs, taken 18 days after transplant. The clonotype was recovered from a human patient who received an intestinal transplant, so some T cells may come from the graft donor.

The CDR3 DNA follows: TGTGCCAGTAGTATGGGAGGGCAGGGGAAGATATTCGGCTACACCTTC. This translates into CASSMGGQGKIFGYTF. The chain uses TRBV19 and TRBJ1-2; maybe TRBD1 (6 bases). The length of the CDR3 is 16 residues. The V end lost 3 bases, the J end lost 8 bases, and 22 bases lay between the germline ends. Looked up from germline, CDR1 is LNHDA and CDR2 is SQIVND (reference sequence).